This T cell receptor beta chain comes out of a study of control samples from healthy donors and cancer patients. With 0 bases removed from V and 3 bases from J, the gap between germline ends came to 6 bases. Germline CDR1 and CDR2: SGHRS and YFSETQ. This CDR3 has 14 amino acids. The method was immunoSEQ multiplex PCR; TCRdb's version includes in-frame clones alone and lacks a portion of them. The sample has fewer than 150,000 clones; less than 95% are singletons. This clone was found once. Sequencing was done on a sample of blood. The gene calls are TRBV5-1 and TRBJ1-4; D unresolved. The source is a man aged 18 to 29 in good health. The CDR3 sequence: CASSLGASNEKLFF. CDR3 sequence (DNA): TGCGCCAGCAGCTTGGGGGCTTCTAATGAAAAACTGTTTTTT.